This T cell receptor beta chain was documented in a study of shared clonotypes between healthy human individuals. For this clone: No antigen is known for it.

The length of the CDR3 is 14 residues. Trimming took 2 bases from V and 3 from J, leaving 8 bases between them. Germline V gene sequence: CDR1 MNHEY, CDR2 SVGAGI. Regarding the study as a whole: Relative to their counterparts shared across all four donors, non-shared clonotypes exhibited diminished generation probabilities.

Over several immunoSEQ plates, each subset's genomic DNA was distributed in even portions. In the authors' workflow: ImmunoSEQ sequences covered only the junction and lacked quality scores; filtering therefore differed. Repertoires were generated with immunoSEQ multiplex PCR, while TCRdb's copy carries only in-frame clones and drops some. Clonal size and the V and J genes are those of that table, whereas D and trimming came from the DNA. Altogether 2 million to 2.5 million clones are present, under 97% being singletons, with the ten largest covering approximately 0.13%. Researchers partitioned CD4+ cells into CD45RA+ naive and CD45RA-negative memory subsets.

This sequence joins TRBV6-5 and TRBJ1-3, with D unresolved. The receptor comes from a man aged 18 to 29 in good health. Input material: naive CD4+ T cells sorted from blood. Subset of the sample: CD45RA+ positively selected. The CDR3 sequence: CASSYRAVGNTIYF. CDR3 bases: TGTGCCAGCAGTTACCGGGCGGTTGGAAACACCATATATTTT.